The sequence of this TCR beta chain was determined in a study of T cell responses to AZD1222 COVID-19 vaccine. Study conclusions and caveats: Samples come after the peak T cell response, not at day 14.

Produced via immunoSEQ multiplex PCR; TCRdb's table is partial and in-frame only. The table has approximately 110,000 clones, about nine tenths seen once. Trimming removed 0 bases from V and 0 bases from J, with 11 bases in between. Germline V gene data show CDR1 as LGHDT and CDR2 as YNNKEL (reference sequence). This CDR3 is built from 16 residues. A note on this clone: No antigen is known for it.

The sample here was peripheral blood, taken on day 0 of AZD1222 vaccination. The receptor comes from an adult in good health. V gene TRBV3-1 (or the pseudogene TRBV3-2) combines with J gene TRBJ1-2; no firm D call. The CDR3 region is CASSQDYPQANYGYTF. CDR3 nucleotide sequence: TGTGCCAGCAGCCAAGATTACCCCCAAGCTAACTATGGCTACACCTTC.